The sequence of this T cell receptor (beta chain) was determined in a study of blood T cell repertoires in COVID-19. The CDR3 spans 15 residues. Germline CDR1 reads SGHVS; CDR2 reads FQNEAQ. Losses at the gene ends were 5 bases for V and 2 bases for J; bases not matched to a gene: 6. In the authors' methods: Nucleated cell number was recorded as an estimate derived from reference gene primer amplification. Here immunoSEQ multiplex PCR was the method, and the copy in TCRdb shows in-frame clones only, minus some. The V and J calls and clone size are taken from that table; D and trimming were inferred from the DNA. Of some 220,000 clones in the sample, 80% were seen once.

The chain links TRBV7-8 to TRBJ1-3, with 7 bases fitting TRBD1. The TCR comes from a human donor in a cohort sampled during active COVID-19. The sample consisted of peripheral blood. DNA for the CDR3: TGTGCCAGCAGCGTTGACAGGGAGGCTGGAAACACCATATATTTT. It codes for CASSVDREAGNTIYF.